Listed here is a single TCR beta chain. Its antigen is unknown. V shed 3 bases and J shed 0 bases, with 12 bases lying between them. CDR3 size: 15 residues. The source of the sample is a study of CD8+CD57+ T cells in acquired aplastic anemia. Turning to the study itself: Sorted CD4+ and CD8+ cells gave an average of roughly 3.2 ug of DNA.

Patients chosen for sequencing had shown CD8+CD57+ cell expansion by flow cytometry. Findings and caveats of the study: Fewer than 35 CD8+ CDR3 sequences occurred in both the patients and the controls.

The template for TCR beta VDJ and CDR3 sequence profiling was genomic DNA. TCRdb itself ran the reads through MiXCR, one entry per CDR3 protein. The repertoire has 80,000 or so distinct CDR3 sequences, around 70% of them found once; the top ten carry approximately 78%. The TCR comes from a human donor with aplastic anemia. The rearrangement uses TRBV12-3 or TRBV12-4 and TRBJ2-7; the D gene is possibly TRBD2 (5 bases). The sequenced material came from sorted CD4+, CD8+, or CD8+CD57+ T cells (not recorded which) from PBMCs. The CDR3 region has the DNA TGTGCCAGCAGTTTCGGACTCGCGAGCTCCTACGAGCAGTACTTC. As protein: CASSFGLASSYEQYF.